This note documents a single T cell receptor (beta chain) sequence. The same CDR3 is also encoded by other DNA sequences in this sample. Repertoires were generated with immunoSEQ multiplex PCR, while TCRdb's copy carries only in-frame clones and drops some. The table records 160,000 or so clones, 96% of them present only once. The data belong to a study of control samples from healthy donors and cancer patients. Germline V lookup: CDR1 MNHEY, CDR2 SMNVEV (reference sequence). The trim removed 6 bases at V and 4 bases at J, leaving 6 bases unmatched. The CDR3 contains 14 residues. This clonotype was sampled from a woman aged 25-40 years in good health. The chain carries TRBV27 and TRBJ2-7, with 10 bases lining up with TRBD2. Sequencing was carried out using blood. In DNA form, the CDR3 reads TGTGCCAGCAGCCGAGCGGGAGGGCCATACGAGCAGTACTTC. Amino acids: CASSRAGGPYEQYF.